This is a list of T cell receptor beta chains from one sample in a study of T cells in Graves' hyperthyroidism and ophthalmopathy. TCRdb recomputed calls from the multiplex PCR reads with MiXCR, one row per CDR3 protein. This table holds fewer than 700,000 distinct CDR3 sequences, 15% to 20% found once. The sample was blood. Source of these receptors: a woman in her 30s with Graves' hyperthyroidism. The CDR3 runs from the conserved cysteine through the conserved F or W. D genes are given only for firm matches. Expanded clones get a size class; other rows say once, few or many, or leave the size out.

TRBJ2-2,.,many,TRBV28,CASSFAGLVGELFF,TGTGCCAGCAGTTTCGCAGGGTTGGTCGGGGAGCTGTTTTTT
TRBJ2-5,TRBD2,few,TRBV2,CASSPLAGGSETQYF,TGTGCCAGCAGCCCACTAGCGGGAGGGTCGGAGACCCAGTACTTC
TRBJ2-2,TRBD2,.,TRBV20-1,CSARSKASGYTGELFF,TGCAGTGCTAGATCTAAAGCTAGCGGGTACACCGGGGAGCTGTTTTTT
TRBJ2-1,.,many,TRBV12-3/TRBV12-4,CASSLALRGEQFF,TGTGCCAGCAGTTTAGCGCTGAGGGGGGAGCAGTTCTTC
TRBJ2-7,TRBD2,many,TRBV6-2/TRBV6-3,CASVGLAGEGSSYEQYF,TGTGCCAGCGTTGGACTAGCGGGAGAAGGGAGCTCCTACGAGCAGTACTTC
TRBJ2-1,TRBD1,.,TRBV20-1,CSARQGLGGNLF,TGCAGTGCGCGACAGGGATTAGGGGGTAATCTCTTC
TRBJ2-7,.,many,TRBV7-2,CASSLFRDRSYEQYF,TGTGCCAGCAGCTTATTCCGTGACCGTTCCTACGAGCAGTACTTC
TRBJ2-1,.,few,TRBV25-1,CASSATLGRQNEQFF,TGTGCCAGCAGTGCCACCCTGGGGCGCCAAAATGAGCAGTTCTTC
TRBJ1-2,.,few,TRBV4-3,CASSQGLQSDGYTF,TGCGCCAGCAGCCAAGGTTTACAGAGCGATGGCTACACCTTC
TRBJ2-3,.,many,TRBV9,CASSVGGQDTQYF,TGTGCCAGCAGCGTAGGCGGACAAGATACGCAGTATTTT
TRBJ2-5,TRBD2,many,TRBV27,CASSSPGLEGRETQYF,TGTGCCAGCAGTTCACCGGGACTAGAAGGTCGTGAGACCCAGTACTTC
TRBJ2-3,TRBD2,few,TRBV7-9,CASSLAGLKDSDTQYF,TGTGCCAGCAGCTTAGCGGGACTAAAGGATTCAGATACGCAGTATTTT
TRBJ2-3,.,.,TRBV3-1,CASSLRGFGATSTDTQYF,TGTGCCAGCAGCCTTAGGGGGTTCGGGGCCACTAGCACAGATACGCAGTATTTT
TRBJ1-1,TRBD1,many,TRBV28,CASSIPTGAWNTEAFF,TGTGCCAGCAGTATACCGACAGGGGCCTGGAACACTGAAGCTTTCTTT
TRBJ2-7,TRBD1,.,TRBV18,CASSPSGGDEQYF,TGTGCCAGCTCACCATCAGGGGGAGACGAGCAGTACTTC
TRBJ2-5,TRBD2,few,TRBV20-1,CSAFLAGEQETQYF,TGCAGTGCTTTTCTAGCGGGAGAGCAAGAGACCCAGTACTTC
TRBJ1-4,TRBD1,.,TRBV5-4,CASSRQGTNEKLFF,TGTGCCAGCAGCCGACAGGGGACTAATGAAAAACTGTTTTTT
TRBJ2-5,.,many,TRBV18,CASSGDQETQYF,TGTGCCAGCTCAGGGGACCAAGAGACCCAGTACTTC
TRBJ2-7,.,few,TRBV20-1,CSARSSVQVGFDEQYF,TGCAGTGCTAGATCATCCGTACAGGTTGGATTCGACGAGCAGTACTTC